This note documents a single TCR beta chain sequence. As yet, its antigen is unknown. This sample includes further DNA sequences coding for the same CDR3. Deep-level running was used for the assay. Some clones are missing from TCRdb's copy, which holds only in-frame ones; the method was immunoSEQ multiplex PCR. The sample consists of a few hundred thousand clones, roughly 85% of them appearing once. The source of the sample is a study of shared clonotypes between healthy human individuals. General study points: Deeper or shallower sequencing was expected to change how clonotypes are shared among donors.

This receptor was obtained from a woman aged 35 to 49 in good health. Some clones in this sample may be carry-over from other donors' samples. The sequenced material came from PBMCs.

The CDR3 here is CASSPGGGNQPQHF. The DNA of the CDR3 is TGTGCCAGCTCGCCCGGGGGTGGCAATCAGCCCCAGCATTTT. J is TRBJ1-5 and V is TRBV18; maybe TRBD1 (5 bases). The germline V and J ends were trimmed by 6 bases and 2 bases, with 11 bases remaining between them. The CDR3 is made up of 14 amino acids. From germline, CDR1 is KGHSH and CDR2 LQKENI. The complete variable domain, with remaining parts taken from reference TRBV18 and TRBJ1-5, reads NAGVMQNPRHLVRRRGQEARLRCSPMKGHSHVYWYRQLPEEGLKFMVYLQKENIIDESGMPKERFSAEFPKEGPSILRIQQVVRGDSAAYFCASSPGGGNQPQHFGDGTRLSIL.